The TCR beta chain described here comes from a study of OX40 agonist ivuxolimab in advanced cancers. As for this clone: Antigen unknown.

The V segment lost 1 base and the J segment 2 bases; nucleotides outside the gene matches: 2. CDR1 is LGHNA and CDR2 is YNFKEQ in the germline V gene. There are 16 residues in the CDR3. Sequencing was performed with immunoSEQ multiplex PCR; in TCRdb, only in-frame clones are kept and a portion is missing. The sample consists of 13,000 or so clones, 80% of them appearing once. Peripheral blood came from all dose cohorts at three timepoints. Broader study findings: Circulating CD4+ and CD8+ T cells showed clonal expansion by week 6 at 0.1 to 3.0 mg/kg.

This chain uses TRBV4-2 with TRBJ2-3, with 11 bases identical to TRBD2. The starting material was CD4+ or CD8+ T cells sorted from blood, obtained in a trial of the OX40 agonist ivuxolimab. The source of this sequence is an adult with an advanced solid tumor such as melanoma, head and neck, liver or kidney cancer. The CDR3 reads CASSQVAGGPTDTQYF. DNA for the CDR3: TGTGCCAGCAGCCAAGTAGCGGGAGGGCCCACAGATACGCAGTATTTT.